Detailed here is one T cell receptor beta chain. Its antigen is as yet unknown. CDR1 and CDR2 from the germline V gene are LGHDT and YNNKEL (reference sequence). Trimming cost V 2 bases and J 3 bases, with 14 bases left between them. CDR3 length: 15 residues. TCRdb fed the 5' RACE reads into MiXCR, producing one record per CDR3 protein. The sample lists about 340,000 distinct CDR3 sequences, around 13% occurring once. This record comes from a study of T cells after yellow fever vaccination. General study findings and limits: The bulk population could contribute abundant contaminating clonotypes to FACS-sorted repertoires.

The chain links TRBV3-1 to TRBJ2-7, with a weak D call TRBD2 (7 bases). The sample consisted of CD4+ T cells sorted from PBMCs, taken 15 days after the yellow fever booster vaccination. This clonotype was obtained from a man between 18 and 29 years old who received the YFV17D yellow fever vaccine. In DNA form, the CDR3 reads TGTGCCAGCAGCCAAAGGACGGGGGGCCACTACGAGCAGTACTTC. Protein: CASSQRTGGHYEQYF.